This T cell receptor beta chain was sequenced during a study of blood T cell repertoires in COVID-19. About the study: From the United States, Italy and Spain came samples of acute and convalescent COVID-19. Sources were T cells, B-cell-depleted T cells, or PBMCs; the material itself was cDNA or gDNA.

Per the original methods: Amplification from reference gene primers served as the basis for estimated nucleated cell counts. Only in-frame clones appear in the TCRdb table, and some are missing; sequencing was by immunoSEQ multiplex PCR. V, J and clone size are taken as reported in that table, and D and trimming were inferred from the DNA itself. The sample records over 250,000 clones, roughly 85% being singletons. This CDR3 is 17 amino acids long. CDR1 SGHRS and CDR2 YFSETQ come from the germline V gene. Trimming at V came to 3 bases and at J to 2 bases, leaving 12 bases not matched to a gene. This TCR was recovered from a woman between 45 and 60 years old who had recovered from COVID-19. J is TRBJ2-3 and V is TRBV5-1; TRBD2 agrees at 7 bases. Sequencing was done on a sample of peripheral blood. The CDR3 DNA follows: TGCGCCAGCAGCTCCTCCTCGGCGCGGGGGTTCACAGATACGCAGTATTTT. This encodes CASSSSSARGFTDTQYF. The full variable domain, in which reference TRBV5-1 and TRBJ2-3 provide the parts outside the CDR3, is KAGVTQTPRYLIKTRGQQVTLSCSPISGHRSVSWYQQTPGQGLQFLFEYFSETQRNKGNFPGRFSGRQFSNSRSEMNVSTLELGDSALYLCASSSSSARGFTDTQYFGPGTRLTVL.